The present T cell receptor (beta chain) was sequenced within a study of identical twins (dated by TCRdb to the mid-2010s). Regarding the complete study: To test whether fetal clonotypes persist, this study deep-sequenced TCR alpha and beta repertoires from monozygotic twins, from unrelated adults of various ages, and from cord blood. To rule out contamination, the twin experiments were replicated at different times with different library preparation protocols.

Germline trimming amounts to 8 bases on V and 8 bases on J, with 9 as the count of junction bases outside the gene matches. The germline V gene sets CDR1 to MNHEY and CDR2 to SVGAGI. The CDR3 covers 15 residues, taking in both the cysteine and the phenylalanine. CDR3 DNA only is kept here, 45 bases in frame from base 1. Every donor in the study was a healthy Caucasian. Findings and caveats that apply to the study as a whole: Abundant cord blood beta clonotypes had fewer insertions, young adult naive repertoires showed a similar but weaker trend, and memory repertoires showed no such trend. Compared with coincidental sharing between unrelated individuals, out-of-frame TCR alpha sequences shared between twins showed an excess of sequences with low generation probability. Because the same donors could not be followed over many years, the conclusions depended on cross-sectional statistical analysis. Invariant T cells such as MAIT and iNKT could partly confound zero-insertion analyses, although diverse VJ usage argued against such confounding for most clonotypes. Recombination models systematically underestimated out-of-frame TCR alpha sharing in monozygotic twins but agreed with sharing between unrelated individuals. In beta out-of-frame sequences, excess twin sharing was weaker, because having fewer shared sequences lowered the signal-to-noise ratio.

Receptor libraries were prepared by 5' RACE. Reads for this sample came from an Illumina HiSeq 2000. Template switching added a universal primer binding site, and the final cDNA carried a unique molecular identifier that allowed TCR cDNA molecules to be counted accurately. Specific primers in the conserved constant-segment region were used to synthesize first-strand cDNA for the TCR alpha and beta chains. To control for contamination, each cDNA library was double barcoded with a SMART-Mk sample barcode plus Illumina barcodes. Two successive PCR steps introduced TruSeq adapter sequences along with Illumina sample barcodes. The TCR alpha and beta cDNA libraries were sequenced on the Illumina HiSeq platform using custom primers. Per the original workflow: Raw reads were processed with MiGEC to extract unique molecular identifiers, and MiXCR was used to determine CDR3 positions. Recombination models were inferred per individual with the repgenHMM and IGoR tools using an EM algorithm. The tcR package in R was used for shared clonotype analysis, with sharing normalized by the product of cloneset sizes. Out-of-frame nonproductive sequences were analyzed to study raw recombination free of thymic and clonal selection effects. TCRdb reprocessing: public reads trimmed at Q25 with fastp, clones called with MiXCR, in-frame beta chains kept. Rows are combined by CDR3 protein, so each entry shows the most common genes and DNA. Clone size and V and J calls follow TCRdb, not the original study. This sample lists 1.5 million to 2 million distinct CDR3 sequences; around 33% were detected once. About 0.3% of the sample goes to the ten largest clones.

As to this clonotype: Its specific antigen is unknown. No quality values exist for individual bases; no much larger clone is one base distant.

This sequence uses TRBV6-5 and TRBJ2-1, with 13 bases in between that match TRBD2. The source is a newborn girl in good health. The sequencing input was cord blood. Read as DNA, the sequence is TGTGCCAGCCCCACACTAGCGGGGGGGACGGATGAGCAGTTCTTC. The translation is CASPTLAGGTDEQFF.